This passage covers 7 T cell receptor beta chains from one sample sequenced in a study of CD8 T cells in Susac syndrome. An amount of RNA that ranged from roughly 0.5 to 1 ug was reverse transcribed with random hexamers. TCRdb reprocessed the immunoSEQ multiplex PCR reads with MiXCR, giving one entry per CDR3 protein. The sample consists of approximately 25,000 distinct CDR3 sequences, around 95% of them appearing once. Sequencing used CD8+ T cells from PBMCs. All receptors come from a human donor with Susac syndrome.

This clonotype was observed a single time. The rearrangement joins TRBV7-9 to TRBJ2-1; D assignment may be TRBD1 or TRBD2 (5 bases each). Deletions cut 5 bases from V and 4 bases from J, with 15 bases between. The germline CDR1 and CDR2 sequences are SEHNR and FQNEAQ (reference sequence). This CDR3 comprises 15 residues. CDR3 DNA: TGTGCCAGCAGCCCGGGGCAGGGAAGGTACAATGAGCAGTTCTTC. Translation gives CASSPGQGRYNEQFF.

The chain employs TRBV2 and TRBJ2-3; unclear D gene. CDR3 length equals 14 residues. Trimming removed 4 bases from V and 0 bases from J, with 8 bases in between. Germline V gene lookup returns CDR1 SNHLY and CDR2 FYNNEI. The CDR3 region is CASSGVGSTDTQYF. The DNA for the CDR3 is TGTGCCAGCAGTGGGGTCGGGAGCACAGATACGCAGTATTTT.

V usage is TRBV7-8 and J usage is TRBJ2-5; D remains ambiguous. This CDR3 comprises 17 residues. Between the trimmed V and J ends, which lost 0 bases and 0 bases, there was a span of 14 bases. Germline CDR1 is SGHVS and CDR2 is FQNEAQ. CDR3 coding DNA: TGTGCCAGCAGCTTAGCATTGGCAGGTCTCAACCAAGAGACCCAGTACTTC. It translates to CASSLALAGLNQETQYF. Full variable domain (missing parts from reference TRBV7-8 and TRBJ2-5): GAGVSQSPRYKVAKRGQDVALRCDPISGHVSLFWYQQALGQGPEFLTYFQNEAQLDKSGLPSDRFFAERPEGSVSTLKIQRTQQEDSAVYLCASSLALAGLNQETQYFGPGTRLLVL.

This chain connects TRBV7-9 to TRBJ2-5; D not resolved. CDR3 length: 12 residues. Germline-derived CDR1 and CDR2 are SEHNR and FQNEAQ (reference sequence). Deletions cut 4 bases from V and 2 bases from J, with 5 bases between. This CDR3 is CASSSQQETQYF. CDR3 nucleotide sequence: TGTGCCAGCAGCTCACAACAAGAGACCCAGTACTTC.

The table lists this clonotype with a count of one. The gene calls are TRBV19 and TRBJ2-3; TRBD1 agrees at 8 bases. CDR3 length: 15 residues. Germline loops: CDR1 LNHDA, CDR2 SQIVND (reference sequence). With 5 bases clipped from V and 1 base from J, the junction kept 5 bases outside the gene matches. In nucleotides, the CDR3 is TGTGCCAGTAGTCTACGGGACAGGCGCACAGATACGCAGTATTTT. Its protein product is CASSLRDRRTDTQYF.

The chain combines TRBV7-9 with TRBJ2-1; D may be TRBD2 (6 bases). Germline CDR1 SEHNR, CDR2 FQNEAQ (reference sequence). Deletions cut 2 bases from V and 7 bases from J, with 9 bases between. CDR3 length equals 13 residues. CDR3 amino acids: CASSLPEGNEQFF. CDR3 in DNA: TGTGCCAGCAGCTTACCGGAGGGGAATGAGCAGTTCTTC.

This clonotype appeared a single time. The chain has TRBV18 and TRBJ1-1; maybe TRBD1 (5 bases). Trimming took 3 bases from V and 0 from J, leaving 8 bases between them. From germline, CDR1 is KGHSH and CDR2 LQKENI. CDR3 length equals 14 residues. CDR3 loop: CASSPEGLNTEAFF. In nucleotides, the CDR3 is TGTGCCAGCTCACCCGAGGGGTTGAACACTGAAGCTTTCTTT. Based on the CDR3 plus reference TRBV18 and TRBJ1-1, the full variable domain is NAGVMQNPRHLVRRRGQEARLRCSPMKGHSHVYWYRQLPEEGLKFMVYLQKENIIDESGMPKERFSAEFPKEGPSILRIQQVVRGDSAAYFCASSPEGLNTEAFFGQGTRLTVV.